This T cell receptor beta chain was captured by sequencing in a study of cytomegalovirus exposure and HLA in healthy donors (dated by TCRdb to 2016 to 2017). In terms of the full investigation: An earlier analysis of roughly 630 of the donors reported about 290 Gb of sequence data and 120 million or so unique TCR beta sequences from approximately 180 million T cells. An early release covering about 600 HLA-typed donors comprised approximately 300 gigabases of sequencing data and tens of millions of unique TCR sequences. Of the approximately 400 genotyped donors, less than 90% were placed in the genetic ancestry cluster associated with self-reported Caucasian donors. The study aimed to test whether cataloging public T cell receptors could reveal signatures of past pathogen exposure. The study profiled the T cell repertoires of 550 to 700 subjects by immunosequencing and related them to cytomegalovirus serostatus. Along with the roughly 670-subject first cohort, a separate validation cohort of around 120 different subjects was used. To predict cytomegalovirus infection status, the study brought together high-throughput TCR immunosequencing, statistical association of individual TCRs with disease status, and machine learning. A later analysis re-examined previously published TCR beta repertoires from more than 550 donors and added high-resolution HLA genotyping to investigate patterns of TCR occurrence. Rather than using new phenotypic data, the later analysis identified candidate immune exposures from TCR beta sequences and from how often those sequences occurred across donors. An earlier analysis of several hundred of the donors applied high-throughput TCR beta sequencing to assess whether each TCR beta V gene segment acted as functional or pseudogenic. Donor age, sex, ethnicity and CMV serostatus were collected together with the repertoire data. In a later genetic analysis, genome-wide SNP genotypes for about three fifths of the 666 donors were used, and that subset was treated as a discovery cohort. All discovery cohort repertoires had been generated using a single sequencing platform. HLA typing covered class I and class II loci at four-digit resolution. Typing coverage differed by locus: A, B, C, DRB1 and DQB1 were typed in roughly 620-630 donors, DQA1 in about 500, DPA1 in 600 to 610, and DPB1 in around 440. Several DR-DQ haplotypes were handled as single units for association and clustering because linkage in the cohort was strong. Across 300 to 500 genotyped donors of the cohort, an average of roughly 230,000 unique TCR beta nucleotide sequences per donor were sequenced, and roughly 17% of those sequences were non-productive. Overall results and qualifications from the work: Most CMV-associated TCR beta chains appeared to be HLA-restricted in a later analysis, and the HLA associations seemed to be driven largely by CMV exposure. According to a later genetic analysis, donors in an Asian-associated ancestry cluster had fewer N-insertions in productive TCRs than the approximately 630-donor mean. In vitro tests confirmed that a few of the cytomegalovirus-associated TCR beta chains recognize cytomegalovirus antigens. A later analysis found that HLA-associated TCR beta chains were more clonally expanded and had lower generation probabilities than equally common non-associated chains. Sequencing depth was assumed to be roughly uniform across donors in the presence/absence analyses, though that assumption may not hold. Strong co-occurrence of HLA alleles, especially DR and DQ, made assigning TCR associations to individual alleles difficult. Because some donors lacked HLA typing at each locus, the association tests relied only on the typed subset. A further reported finding was that TCR beta sequences accurately predicted the HLA-A and HLA-B alleles for most subjects in the first cohort. The cohort was sequenced for TCR beta chains only, and without alpha or paired-chain data the features that could be detected were limited. Correlated functional status among segregating V segments might be attributable to linkage disequilibrium, but an unknown experimental factor could not be ruled out. The only immune exposure information available for the cohort was CMV serostatus. The classifier was reported to diagnose cytomegalovirus status with high specificity and sensitivity in both the original and validation cohorts. At a false discovery rate of 0.05, a later analysis linked about 16,000 TCR beta sequences to specific HLA alleles. A cluster of highly shared sequence variants was judged likely to be a technical artifact of the sequencing pipeline. The earlier analysis of 450 to 700 of the donors excluded about 16 rarely observed V segments, including chromosome 9 orphons, because counts were too low. Several of the top co-occurrence clusters appeared to be linked to parvovirus B19, influenza, CMV and Epstein-Barr virus, according to a later analysis. In an earlier analysis of some 500 of the donors, most TCR beta V segments appeared in productive rearrangements about 87% or about 30% of the time, broadly matching IMGT annotations. Across donors, most TCR sequences were observed very rarely, whereas some public TCRs were present in many individuals. In the study, around 150 TCR beta chains were listed as associated with cytomegalovirus. According to the authors, the approach could potentially be generalized to other disease states and immunological phenotypes. An association between a missense DCLRE1C variant and V-gene and J-gene trimming of TCR beta chains was found in a later genetic analysis and replicated in an independent cohort. Some IMGT-functional V segments, including TRBV6-2 and TRBV6-3, could not be distinguished by the 87-base-pair reads and were therefore excluded. According to a later analysis, TCR association rates differed among HLA loci, with DRB1 alleles showing the most associated TCRs and HLA-C alleles showing the fewest.

Library creation used the immunoSEQ multiplex PCR assay. A mixture of 60 forward primers for TCR Vbeta segments and 13 reverse primers for TCR Jbeta segments was used in the multiplex PCR. A multiplex PCR assay on genomic DNA amplified the CDR3 region of rearranged TCR beta genes. Amplified TCR beta libraries were sequenced as 87-base-pair reads on the Illumina HiSeq System. Turning to the authors' computational methods: Across the 700 or so repertoires, a later analysis counted tens of millions of unique TCR beta chains, 9.5 million to 13 million of which were shared by at least two donors. A nearest-neighbor algorithm error-corrected the raw reads and collapsed the reads into unique sequences, merging closely related sequences to remove PCR and sequencing errors. Alignment of CDR3 sequences to IMGT reference sequences was used to assign V, D and J gene segments. Each retained sequence needed at least a six-nucleotide match to both a V gene segment and a J gene segment. Rearrangements were called productive when the CDR3 lacked stop codons and stayed in frame with V and J; all others were non-productive. CDR3 was defined according to IMGT convention as the region running from the second conserved V-encoded cysteine to the conserved J-encoded phenylalanine. The earlier analysis of about 530 of the donors excluded any sequence lacking an unambiguous match to a single V gene segment. In an earlier analysis of approximately 590 of the donors, V segments were called functional above 56.7% productive rearrangements and were called segregating when the between-donor standard deviation exceeded 5%. A statistical classification framework was developed to diagnose cytomegalovirus status using the catalog of TCR beta chain sequences. V and J gene assignment, in a later analysis, came from comparing TCR nucleotide sequences with IMGT/GENE-DB human TR gene sequences. The TCRdist pipeline was used in a later analysis to assign CDR3 sequences and most-parsimonious VDJ recombination scenarios. In a later analysis, each TCR beta chain was defined by its CDR3 amino acid sequence together with its V-gene family, and reads lacking a unique V-gene family were excluded. A later analysis removed several hundred highly shared, low-generation-probability nucleotide sequences to deal with suspected cross-contamination and a sequencing artifact. For each public chain, a later analysis derived a clonal expansion index from normalized ranks of inferred template counts within each repertoire. In a later analysis, generation probabilities were computed using a VDJ recombination model fitted to out-of-frame rearrangements, and the results were checked against IGoR. A later analysis scored TCR-TCR, TCR-HLA and TCR-CMV co-occurrence with hypergeometric tests, applying a repertoire-size bias correction to TCR pairs. To estimate false discovery rates, a later analysis permuted the HLA or CMV assignments 20 times. A later analysis grouped co-occurring TCRs with DBSCAN, adding TCRdist sequence similarity when clustering within HLA-allele-positive subsets. Repertoires with fewer than 30,000 or more than 120,000 public chains were left out of co-occurrence clustering, as were four to six repertoires with anomalous nucleotide sharing. TCRdb took this table from immuneACCESS and kept in-frame rearrangements with V and J called. Such tables lack part of the clones; where checked against another copy, unresolved V genes explain under half of the gap, and the rest is unexplained. The DNA gave D and trimming, while V, J and clone size come from that table. The sample contains 150,000 to 200,000 clones, just under 80% of them found a single time. The biggest ten clones account for roughly 10% of the sample.

With regard to this clone: Its antigen specificity is not known. Per-base quality was not reported, and no clone a single base away is much larger than it.

The cohort consisted of 650 to 700 healthy bone marrow donors. All cohort members were sampled while nominally healthy, although unrecorded immune exposures were likely present. The donor tested CMV seropositive and was one of the 289 seropositive cohort members. A peripheral blood sample was collected from each donor, and TCR beta sequencing was performed on peripheral blood mononuclear cells. Genomic DNA was extracted from the blood cell samples with the Qiagen DNeasy Blood Extraction Kit. Its CDR3 holds 15 amino acids, cysteine through phenylalanine. Only the CDR3 portion is preserved as DNA: 45 bases, with reading frame beginning at the first base. CDR1 and CDR2 are drawn from the germline V gene: MGHRA, YSYEKL. At the junction V is shortened by 1 base and J by 6 bases, with 12 bases in between.

Sequenced: PBMCs. The chain is assembled from TRBV4-1 and TRBJ2-2; the D gene cannot be named for sure. The clonotype originates from a man between 18 and 35 years old in good health and CMV-seropositive. This receptor has the CDR3 CASSQGQGGAGELFF. Here is the DNA: TGCGCCAGCAGCCAAGGACAAGGTGGCGCCGGGGAGCTGTTTTTT.